This T cell receptor beta chain was recorded in a study of blood T cell repertoires in COVID-19. Study-level information: Samples taken during acute and convalescent COVID-19 were collected in the United States, Italy and Spain. Nucleic acid was either cDNA or gDNA, and it came from T cells, B-cell-depleted T cells, or PBMCs.

Authors' data handling: Amplification from reference gene primers served as the basis for estimated nucleated cell counts. The protocol was immunoSEQ multiplex PCR, while the TCRdb copy is restricted to in-frame clones and leaves out a portion. Clone size and the V and J calls come from that table; the DNA yielded D and trimming. Of about 190,000 clones listed, roughly 89% are singletons. Germline V gene lookup returns CDR1 MNHEY and CDR2 SVGAGI. The CDR3 loop spans 16 amino acids. V lost 0 bases and J lost 2; bases outside the gene matches: 5. This clone showed up just a few times. V gene TRBV6-5 combines with J gene TRBJ2-3; 7 bases align to TRBD1. This sequence was found in a man aged 50-59 years with acute or convalescent COVID-19. The sequencing input was peripheral blood. The CDR3 is CASSYSRQGDTDTQYF. The CDR3 DNA reads as TGTGCCAGCAGTTACTCGAGGCAGGGGGACACAGATACGCAGTATTTT.